This T cell receptor (beta chain) was identified in a study of blood T cell repertoires in COVID-19. At the level of the study: PBMCs, B-cell-depleted T cells, or T cells were the source of the cDNA or gDNA that made up the material.

This clone has a handful of counts. Authors' data handling: Amplification from reference gene primers served as the basis for estimated nucleated cell counts. This table comes from immunoSEQ multiplex PCR, and its TCRdb copy is limited to in-frame clones, with some not included. The D gene and trimming were derived from the DNA, and the V and J assignments and clone size from that table. The top ten hold less than 2.5% of the sample, which has approximately 220,000 clones, about 80% seen once. The CDR3 is made up of 15 amino acids. Germline CDR1 MDHEN, CDR2 SYDVKM. V lost 5 bases and J lost 3, with 14 bases in between.

The sample consisted of peripheral blood. V and J are TRBV28 and TRBJ1-3; D is perhaps TRBD1 (6 bases). This clonotype originated in a woman aged 60 to 75 with acute or convalescent COVID-19. Written as DNA, the CDR3 is TGTGCCAGCAGTCTGGCAGGGGTTATTGGAAACACCATATATTTT. It codes for CASSLAGVIGNTIYF.